The 27 T cell receptor beta chains below all came from one sample that was sequenced in a study of cytomegalovirus exposure and HLA in healthy donors. A multiplex PCR was run with 60 Vbeta primers and 13 Jbeta primers. Only in-frame clones appear in the TCRdb table, and some are missing; sequencing was by immunoSEQ multiplex PCR. The data contain some 76,000 clones, about nine tenths of them singletons. Sequenced: PBMCs. The origin of the receptors is a woman under 40 in good health and CMV-seronegative.

This chain connects TRBV7-3 to TRBJ1-2, with TRBD1 identical over 8 bases. CDR1 and CDR2 from the germline V gene are SGHTA and FQGTGA. V shed 5 bases, J shed 8 bases, and the junction held 7 bases outside the gene matches. The CDR3 consists of 13 residues. For the CDR3, the DNA is TGTGCCAGCAGCCCCGGACAGGGTGAAGGCTACACCTTC. Protein product: CASSPGQGEGYTF.

The V gene is TRBV5-6, the J gene TRBJ1-5; TRBD1 might be the D (5 bases). CDR3 length: 15 amino acids. With 5 bases removed from V and 7 bases from J, the gap between germline ends came to 19 bases. Germline CDR1 is SGHDT and CDR2 is YYEEEE. CDR3 bases: TGTGCCAGCAGTTACTGGGGGGGGTCGGAACAGCCCCAGCATTTT. It yields the protein CASSYWGGSEQPQHF.

J is TRBJ2-7 and V is TRBV28; perhaps TRBD1 as D (5 bases). CDR3 length equals 14 residues. From germline, CDR1 is MDHEN and CDR2 SYDVKM. The V end lost 3 bases, the J end lost 3 bases, and 12 bases lay between the germline ends. CDR3 amino acids: CASSFLKTDYEQYF. The CDR3 nucleotides are TGTGCCAGCAGTTTTTTGAAGACAGACTACGAGCAGTACTTC.

The chain joins TRBV19 to TRBJ2-3; the match to TRBD1 covers 11 bases. The CDR3 sequence is 18 residues long. The V gene end was trimmed by 3 bases and the J gene end by 1 base; junction bases not matched to a gene: 9. Germline V CDR1 and CDR2: LNHDA, SQIVND (reference sequence). CDR3 in DNA: TGTGCCAGTAGTATCCGGACAGGGGGCGTGTACGGCACAGATACGCAGTATTTT. This gives the protein CASSIRTGGVYGTDTQYF.

The chain has TRBV11-2 and TRBJ2-7; D is perhaps TRBD1 (6 bases). Germline V gene data show CDR1 as SGHAT and CDR2 as FQNNGV. The CDR3 contains 12 residues. Trimming took off 5 bases at V and 5 bases at J, with 10 bases between the two ends. The CDR3 DNA reads as TGTGCCAGCAGCCGGGACAACGACGAGCAGTACTTC. Its translation is CASSRDNDEQYF.

This chain joins TRBV6-4 and TRBJ2-5; 9 nucleotides align to TRBD2. V trimming: 4 bases; J trimming: 4 bases; junction bases outside the gene matches: 13. From germline, CDR1 is MRHNA and CDR2 SNTAGT. The CDR3 is 17 amino acids. For the CDR3, the DNA is TGTGCCAGCAGTGGACGTTTAGCGGGAGAGCACGGAGAGACCCAGTACTTC. Translating gives CASSGRLAGEHGETQYF.

The chain recombines TRBV14 with TRBJ1-2; D is possibly TRBD1 (5 bases). This CDR3 region has 12 residues. V was clipped by 4 bases and J by 4 bases, with 7 bases between them. The germline gives CDR1 SGHDN, CDR2 FVKESK. CDR3 sequence reads: CASSPGLYGYTF. In nucleotides, the CDR3 is TGTGCCAGCAGCCCGGGACTCTATGGCTACACCTTC.

The gene calls are TRBV19 and TRBJ1-2; a possible D gene is TRBD1 (6 bases). CDR3 length equals 14 residues. Trimming removed 7 bases at V and 1 base at J, with 13 bases between. Germline assignment: CDR1 LNHDA and CDR2 SQIVND (reference sequence). As DNA, the CDR3 is TGTGCCAGTACCCCAGCAGGGGTTAACTATGGCTACACCTTC. Protein: CASTPAGVNYGYTF.

The chain has TRBV7-8 and TRBJ1-2; 9 bases fit TRBD1. CDR1 and CDR2 (germline): SGHVS, FQNEAQ. Trimming removed 1 base from V and 2 bases from J; junction bases left unmatched: 8. The CDR3 spans 17 residues. CDR3 nucleotide sequence: TGTGCCAGCAGCTTAGGGGTGGCTGGGACAGGGAACTATGGCTACACCTTC. Its protein is CASSLGVAGTGNYGYTF.

The rearrangement links TRBV28 to TRBJ1-2; 12 positions match TRBD1. J was trimmed by 3 bases and V by 4 bases; bases with no gene match: 9. Looked up from germline, CDR1 is MDHEN and CDR2 is SYDVKM. This CDR3 is 17 amino acids long. The CDR3: CASSSGQGAPPYYGYTF. As DNA, the CDR3 is TGTGCCAGCAGTTCGGGACAGGGGGCGCCCCCCTACTATGGCTACACCTTC.

The chain links TRBV7-2 to TRBJ1-4, with a possible D match to TRBD1 (6 bases). Trimming left V 4 bases short and J 0 bases short, with 9 bases between. Looked up from germline, CDR1 is SGHTA and CDR2 is FQGNSA. The CDR3 length is 15 residues. The CDR3 loop reads CASSSGDTTNEKLFF. The CDR3 region has the DNA TGTGCCAGCAGCTCCGGGGACACAACTAATGAAAAACTGTTTTTT.

The chain couples TRBV9 to TRBJ2-1; D unresolved. The germline V gene has CDR1 SGDLS and CDR2 YYNGEE. The CDR3 loop spans 12 amino acids. V was shortened by 4 bases and J by 10 bases, with 12 bases between the two germline ends. CDR3 in amino acids: CASSHTTHEQFF. Here the CDR3 DNA reads TGTGCCAGCAGCCACACGACTCACGAGCAGTTCTTC. The variable domain in full, with the rest retrieved from reference TRBV9 and TRBJ2-1, is DSGVTQTPKHLITATGQRVTLRCSPRSGDLSVYWYQQSLDQGLQFLIQYYNGEERAKGNILERFSAQQFPDLHSELNLSSLELGDSALYFCASSHTTHEQFFGPGTRLTVL.

The chain joins TRBV28 to TRBJ2-1, with 12 bases identical to TRBD1. With 3 bases clipped from V and 8 bases from J, the junction kept 8 bases outside the gene matches. The CDR3 consists of 16 residues. Germline V lookup: CDR1 MDHEN, CDR2 SYDVKM. The CDR3 coding sequence is TGTGCCAGCAGTTTGGCACCGGGACAGGGGGCCGATGAGCAGTTCTTC. Amino acid sequence: CASSLAPGQGADEQFF.

V gene TRBV7-3 combines with J gene TRBJ2-1; TRBD2 matches 10 bases. The CDR3 is 15 residues long. Germline V lookup: CDR1 SGHTA, CDR2 FQGTGA. Trimming cost V 1 base and J 4 bases; bases outside gene matches: 1. The CDR3 loop is CASSLKLAGYNEQFF. Here the CDR3 DNA reads TGTGCCAGCAGCTTAAAACTAGCGGGGTACAATGAGCAGTTCTTC.

V is TRBV12-5 and J is TRBJ2-7; TRBD1 aligns across 10 bases. Germline V CDR1 and CDR2: LGHNT, FRNRAP. V dropped 5 bases and J dropped 5; count of bases not matched to a gene: 3. This CDR3 spans 13 amino acids. CDR3 residues: CASGAGTGDEQYF. The CDR3 DNA reads as TGTGCTAGTGGTGCCGGGACAGGGGACGAGCAGTACTTC.

The chain couples TRBV6-1 to TRBJ2-5; 8 bases fit TRBD2. TRBJ2-7 explains the end of the DNA better; the J call may be wrong. In germline, CDR1 is MNHNS, CDR2 SASEGT. The CDR3 runs 14 residues. The CDR3 loop is CASASGTSSPEQYF. CDR3 DNA sequence: TGTGCCAGCGCCTCCGGGACTAGTTCCCCCGAGCAGTACTTC.

CDR3 sequence reads: CASSVGAVPNYGYTF. The CDR3 coding sequence is TGTGCCAGCAGCGTAGGTGCAGTTCCTAACTATGGCTACACCTTC. The chain couples TRBV9 to TRBJ1-2; D unresolved. CDR3 length equals 15 residues. V lost 0 bases and J 0 bases, leaving 9 bases between the germline ends. Germline CDR1 is SGDLS and CDR2 is YYNGEE.

This sequence joins TRBV7-9 and TRBJ2-7; no clear D gene. The CDR3 extends over 11 amino acids. Trimming pared 5 bases from V and 2 bases from J, leaving 4 bases between. Germline V gives CDR1 SEHNR, CDR2 FQNEAQ (reference sequence). In DNA form, the CDR3 reads TGTGCCAGCAGCCACACCTACGAGCAGTACTTC. It translates to CASSHTYEQYF.

This chain connects TRBV27 to TRBJ2-7, with a tentative D call TRBD1 (5 bases). The CDR3 covers 14 residues. V was shortened by 5 bases and J by 4 bases, with 15 bases between the two germline ends. Per the germline V gene, CDR1 is MNHEY and CDR2 is SMNVEV (reference sequence). The CDR3: CASSGKGWPYEQYF. In DNA, the CDR3 is TGTGCCAGCAGTGGTAAGGGGTGGCCTTACGAGCAGTACTTC.

V and J are TRBV6-6 and TRBJ2-5; 11 bases agree with TRBD2. The CDR3 loop spans 16 amino acids. From germline, CDR1 is MNHNY and CDR2 SVGAGI (reference sequence). After removal of 5 bases from V and 5 bases from J, the junction contained 10 bases not matched to a gene. The DNA for the CDR3 is TGTGCCAGCAGTCGGATAGCGGGAGGGGCTGTGGAGACCCAGTACTTC. Amino acids: CASSRIAGGAVETQYF.

The V call is TRBV13, the J call TRBJ2-4, with 7 positions matching TRBD1. The CDR3 consists of 14 residues. CDR1 PRHDT and CDR2 FYEKMQ come from the germline V gene (reference sequence). V shed 5 bases and J 7 bases; nucleotides not matched to a gene: 8. The CDR3 coding sequence is TGTGCCAGCAGCCTCGGGACAGTAGGGAACATTCAGTACTTC. This translates into CASSLGTVGNIQYF.

The rearrangement uses TRBV19 and TRBJ2-1, with TRBD2 identical over 9 bases. Germline trimming cut 3 bases from V and 9 bases from J; bases unmatched to any gene: 15. This CDR3 contains 17 residues. CDR1 and CDR2 (germline): LNHDA, SQIVND (reference sequence). CDR3 DNA sequence: TGTGCCAGTAGTATCACTAGCGGGCGCTCCGGGGGTAGTGAGCAGTTCTTC. This encodes CASSITSGRSGGSEQFF.

The chain recombines TRBV18 with TRBJ2-7; a possible D gene is TRBD2 (6 bases). The CDR3 sequence is 13 residues long. Germline CDR1 reads KGHSH; CDR2 reads LQKENI. The V and J ends lost 5 bases and 3 bases respectively, with 11 bases between them. The CDR3 DNA reads TGTGCCAGCTCAACTAGCCCGGGCTACGAGCAGTACTTC. Translation: CASSTSPGYEQYF.

This clone showed up just a few times. The rearrangement links TRBV6-1 to TRBJ1-4; D is perhaps TRBD1 (6 bases). CDR1 and CDR2 from the germline V gene are MNHNS and SASEGT. This CDR3 spans 15 amino acids. The V end was cut by 6 bases, the J end by 3 bases, with 14 bases between. The CDR3 protein is CASSDPGAPNEKLFF. The CDR3 coding sequence is TGTGCCAGCAGCGACCCAGGGGCCCCTAATGAAAAACTGTTTTTT.

The V call is TRBV7-2, the J call TRBJ2-7; maybe TRBD1 (5 bases). Germline lookup yields CDR1 SGHTA and CDR2 FQGNSA. V lost 1 base, J lost 0 bases, and 7 bases lay in between. The CDR3 is 14 amino acids. The DNA of the CDR3 is TGTGCCAGCAGCTTAGTCGACAGCTCCTACGAGCAGTACTTC. It specifies CASSLVDSSYEQYF.

This chain uses TRBV19 with TRBJ1-1; the D gene is possibly TRBD1 (5 bases). The germline V and J ends were trimmed by 5 bases and 1 base, with 14 bases remaining between them. The CDR3 is made up of 15 amino acids. CDR1 is LNHDA and CDR2 is SQIVND in the germline V gene (reference sequence). The CDR3 sequence is CASSSSGGRNTEAFF. CDR3 coding DNA: TGTGCCAGTAGTTCCTCTGGGGGGAGGAACACTGAAGCTTTCTTT.

The chain couples TRBV19 to TRBJ1-5; 8 nucleotides agree with TRBD1. The CDR3 is 17 residues long. The V gene end was trimmed by 3 bases and the J gene end by 0 bases; junction bases not matched to a gene: 7. In germline, CDR1 is LNHDA, CDR2 SQIVND (reference sequence). The CDR3 loop is CASSMPGGQTSNQPQHF. In DNA form, the CDR3 reads TGTGCCAGTAGTATGCCAGGGGGCCAGACTAGCAATCAGCCCCAGCATTTT.